This is a list of T cell receptor beta chains from one sample in a study of CD8+CD57+ T cells in acquired aplastic anemia. Each CDR3 protein is one row after TCRdb ran MiXCR on the reads. This sample carries hundreds of thousands of distinct CDR3 sequences, around 72% of them seen once, and the ten largest clones take under 4.5%. What was sequenced was sorted CD4+, CD8+, or CD8+CD57+ T cells (not recorded which) from PBMCs. Source of these receptors: a human donor in good health, serving as a control. Both conserved end residues are part of each CDR3. A D gene is named only where the DNA matches it firmly. Expanded clones are given a class, and other clones once, few, many or no size at all.

TRBJ2-3 | NA | TRBV7-9 | NA | TGTGCCAGCAGTTACCGGGCGCGCTTAGATACGCAGTATTTT | CASSYRARLDTQYF
TRBJ2-3 | NA | TRBV9 | NA | TGTGCCAGCAGCGCCACCAACTACGGTACGCAGTATTTT | CASSATNYGTQYF
TRBJ1-5 | NA | TRBV2 | NA | TGTGCCAGCAGTGATAATGGGCGAGGGGATCAGCCCCAGCATTTT | CASSDNGRGDQPQHF
TRBJ2-5 | NA | TRBV7-2 | NA | TGTGCCAGCAGCTCACCAGTTTTCACTAGGGGCGAGACCCAGTACTTC | CASSSPVFTRGETQYF
TRBJ2-1 | many | TRBV20-1 | TRBD1 | TGCAGTGCTAGCCAAGGGACAGGGGGGAGGAATGAGCAGTTCTTC | CSASQGTGGRNEQFF
TRBJ2-1 | NA | TRBV2 | NA | TGTGCCAGCAGTGGCCGGGCTAACAATGAGGCGTTCTTC | CASSGRANNEAFF
TRBJ1-2 | NA | TRBV20-1 | NA | TGCAGTGCTGCGCAATCGGGACCCACCTACACCTTC | CSAAQSGPTYTF
TRBJ2-3 | NA | TRBV9 | NA | TGTGCCAGCAGGGGGGGCGGGGCAGCTGCGCAGTATTTT | CASRGGGAAAQYF
TRBJ2-2 | NA | TRBV24-1 | NA | TGTGCCACCAGCCAAGGGTATAGGTCCCAACTCGGGGAGCTGTTTTTT | CATSQGYRSQLGELFF
TRBJ2-2 | NA | TRBV14 | NA | TGTGCCAGCAGCCAAACAGGGACTCAGCCCCAGCATTCTAACACCGGGGAGCTGTTTTTT | CASSQTGTQPQHSNTGELFF
TRBJ2-7 | NA | TRBV7-9 | TRBD1 | TGTGCCAGCAGCAACGGGGACAGGGATAATTCACCCCTCTACTTC | CASSNGDRDNSPLYF
TRBJ2-3 | NA | TRBV24-1 | TRBD1 | TGTGCCACCAGTGAACTTGGGACAGGGGAGAAGGATACGCAGTATTTT | CATSELGTGEKDTQYF
TRBJ1-1 | NA | TRBV7-9 | NA | TGTGCCAGCAGTGAGTCCGAGGGGCAGACGAACACTGAAGCTTTCTTT | CASSESEGQTNTEAFF
TRBJ2-1 | NA | TRBV29-1 | NA | TGCAGCGTTGCCCGGGAAGGGGCGAATGATAAACAGTTCTTC | CSVAREGANDKQFF
TRBJ1-6 | once | TRBV5-4 | NA | TGCGCCAGCGAGTATCGACACGCACGCTCACCCCTCCACTTT | CASEYRHARSPLHF
TRBJ1-1 | many | TRBV15 | NA | TGTGCCACCAGCTCCCAGGACAGCGCTGAAGCTTTCTTT | CATSSQDSAEAFF
TRBJ1-5 | NA | TRBV11-2 | NA | TGTGCCAGCAGCTTAGCAGCGGATGCCCAGCATTTT | CASSLAADAQHF
TRBJ1-5 | NA | TRBV7-2 | NA | TGTGCCAGCAGCCTTAAGGCGGAGCAGCCCCAGCATTTT | CASSLKAEQPQHF
TRBJ2-5 | once | TRBV7-2 | TRBD2 | TGTGCCAGCAGCCCTCAGCGGGGGGGCGGGGAGACCCAGTACTTC | CASSPQRGGGETQYF
TRBJ1-2 | NA | TRBV25-1 | NA | TGTGCCAGCAGTGAGCCCGGGTCCGGGGGACCTTATGGCTACACCTTC | CASSEPGSGGPYGYTF
TRBJ2-2 | NA | TRBV5-1 | NA | TGCGCCAGCAGGGTTCAGGGCAGAGGAACTGTCCCCGGGGAGCTGTTTTTT | CASRVQGRGTVPGELFF
TRBJ1-2 | NA | TRBV30 | NA | TGTGCCTGGAGTGTACTCGGCATAGGCTATGGCTACACCTTC | CAWSVLGIGYGYTF
TRBJ2-3 | NA | TRBV24-1 | NA | TGTGCCACCAGTGCTGCCGGTGGAGGCACAGATACGCAGCATTTC | CATSAAGGGTDTQHF
TRBJ2-2 | NA | TRBV10-1 | NA | TGCGCCAGCACAGACACAAACACCGGGGAGCTGTTTTTT | CASTDTNTGELFF
TRBJ1-2 | NA | TRBV7-9 | NA | NA | CASRGGFTPPLWEF
TRBJ2-2 | NA | TRBV7-2 | TRBD2 | TGTGCCAGCAGCAAAAGCGGGGTGAACACCGGGGAGCTGTTTTTT | CASSKSGVNTGELFF
TRBJ1-3 | many | TRBV9 | NA | TGTGCCAGCAGCGTAGCGGTACACTTCTCTGGAAACACCATATATTTT | CASSVAVHFSGNTIYF
TRBJ2-7 | NA | TRBV6-1 | NA | TGTGCCAGCGGGTTCACCGGGGAGCAGTACTTC | CASGFTGEQYF
TRBJ1-2 | once | TRBV10-3 | NA | TGTGCCATCAGTGGAGACAATAGCTATGGCCACACCTTC | CAISGDNSYGHTF
TRBJ2-1 | NA | TRBV9 | TRBD1 | TGTGCCAGCAGCGTCGACAGGGCACGCAATGAGCAGTTCTTC | CASSVDRARNEQFF
TRBJ2-5 | NA | TRBV7-2 | NA | TGTGCCAGCAGCTTAGCGACCAAAGAGACCCAGTACTTC | CASSLATKETQYF
TRBJ2-2 | many | TRBV7-9 | TRBD2 | TGTGCCAGCAGCCCTAGCGGGGGGGCCGGGGAGCTGTTTTTT | CASSPSGGAGELFF